A selection of T cell receptor beta chains follows, all from one sample in a study of low-dose radiotherapy and immunotherapy resistance in tumors. TCRdb itself ran the reads through MiXCR, one entry per CDR3 protein. The sample yields tens of thousands of distinct CDR3 sequences, 20% to 25% seen once. Sequenced here: PBMCs, sampled after low-dose radiotherapy plus immunotherapy. The receptors were sampled from a female donor with ovarian cancer. The CDR3 runs from the conserved cysteine through the conserved F or W. Each record gives: V gene, J gene, clone size, D gene, CDR3 DNA, CDR3 protein. The D gene is left open where the match is weak. Not every row has a clone size; where given, it reads once, few, many or a size class.

V gene: TRBV5-4
J gene: TRBJ2-2
clone size: many
D gene: -
CDR3 DNA: TGTGCCAGCAGCTTGGGAGATAAGGGACGGAACACCGGGGAGCTGTTTTTT
CDR3 protein: CASSLGDKGRNTGELFF

V gene: TRBV5-6
J gene: TRBJ2-7
clone size: many
D gene: TRBD1
CDR3 DNA: TGTGCCAGCAGATTGCATGGGACAGGGTCGTACGAGCAGTACTTC
CDR3 protein: CASRLHGTGSYEQYF

V gene: TRBV12-3/TRBV12-4
J gene: TRBJ2-2
clone size: few
D gene: -
CDR3 DNA: TGTGCCAGCAGGCGGGGGCGGGAGTCCTTCTCCGGGGAGCTGTTTTTT
CDR3 protein: CASRRGRESFSGELFF

V gene: TRBV11-2
J gene: TRBJ2-1
clone size: many
D gene: TRBD2
CDR3 DNA: TGTGCCAGCAGCGCGTCACGGACTAGCGGCGCCTACAATGAGCAGTTCTTC
CDR3 protein: CASSASRTSGAYNEQFF

V gene: TRBV3-1
J gene: TRBJ2-7
clone size: -
D gene: -
CDR3 DNA: TGTGCCAGCAGCCTGGTTGACGCCTACGAGCAGTACTTC
CDR3 protein: CASSLVDAYEQYF

V gene: TRBV7-3
J gene: TRBJ1-6
clone size: -
D gene: -
CDR3 DNA: TGTGCCAGCAGCCCGGACTCCTATTCACCCCTCCACTTT
CDR3 protein: CASSPDSYSPLHF

V gene: TRBV20-1
J gene: TRBJ2-1
clone size: many
D gene: -
CDR3 DNA: TGCAGTGGGGGAATGACAGGGACTTACAATGAGCAGTTCTTC
CDR3 protein: CSGGMTGTYNEQFF

V gene: TRBV10-3
J gene: TRBJ1-2
clone size: many
D gene: -
CDR3 DNA: TGTGCCATCAGTGATGGAGCAGGGCGAGCTAACTATGGCTACACCTTC
CDR3 protein: CAISDGAGRANYGYTF

V gene: TRBV5-1
J gene: TRBJ2-2
clone size: many
D gene: TRBD2
CDR3 DNA: TGCGCCAGCAGCTTGGTAGCGGGAGACACCGGGGAGCTGTTTTTT
CDR3 protein: CASSLVAGDTGELFF

V gene: TRBV6-2/TRBV6-3
J gene: TRBJ1-4
clone size: many
D gene: TRBD1
CDR3 DNA: TGTGCCAGCAGTGAGACAGGGGGCGGTGAAAAACTGTTTTTT
CDR3 protein: CASSETGGGEKLFF

V gene: TRBV6-2/TRBV6-3
J gene: TRBJ2-2
clone size: -
D gene: TRBD1
CDR3 DNA: TGTGCCAGTCTCGGGACAGTACAGAACACCGGGGAGCTGTTTTTT
CDR3 protein: CASLGTVQNTGELFF

V gene: TRBV7-2
J gene: TRBJ1-4
clone size: many
D gene: -
CDR3 DNA: TGTGCCAGCAGCTTATTCCCGGGCGGACTGGAAAAACTGTTTTTT
CDR3 protein: CASSLFPGGLEKLFF

V gene: TRBV4-2
J gene: TRBJ2-1
clone size: many
D gene: TRBD2
CDR3 DNA: TGTGCCAGCAGCCAAGGAGGTCTAGCGGGGATTAATGAGCAGTTCTTC
CDR3 protein: CASSQGGLAGINEQFF

V gene: TRBV4-3
J gene: TRBJ1-2
clone size: many
D gene: -
CDR3 DNA: TGCGCCAGCAGCCAAGCGGGGACCTATGGCTACACCTTC
CDR3 protein: CASSQAGTYGYTF

V gene: TRBV11-2
J gene: TRBJ2-5
clone size: many
D gene: -
CDR3 DNA: TGTGCCAGCAGCTTGTACGGGAGCGGAGAGACCCAGTACTTC
CDR3 protein: CASSLYGSGETQYF

V gene: TRBV5-4
J gene: TRBJ1-2
clone size: many
D gene: -
CDR3 DNA: TGTGCCAGCAGCTTACAGGAGAACTATGGCTACACCTTC
CDR3 protein: CASSLQENYGYTF

V gene: TRBV20-1
J gene: TRBJ2-4
clone size: many
D gene: -
CDR3 DNA: TGCAGTGCTAGAGATCGTGGTAGGGTCGGCATTCAGTACTTC
CDR3 protein: CSARDRGRVGIQYF